Below are 31 T cell receptor beta chains sequenced from a single sample in a study of shared clonotypes between healthy human individuals. This table comes from immunoSEQ multiplex PCR, and its TCRdb copy is limited to in-frame clones, with some not included. The sample includes some 980,000 clones, about three quarters seen only once; the top ten take approximately 1.5%. The sample comprised memory CD4+ T cells sorted from blood. Sample subset: CD45RA-negative fraction. These receptors came from a man younger than 35 in good health.

The chain employs TRBV7-2 and TRBJ2-1; 7 bases are shared with TRBD1. The CDR3 runs 12 residues. Germline lookup yields CDR1 SGHTA and CDR2 FQGNSA. V dropped 3 bases and J dropped 9; count of bases not matched to a gene: 2. In nucleotides, the CDR3 is TGTGCCAGCAGCTTCGACAGGGTTGAGCAGTTCTTC. Protein product: CASSFDRVEQFF.

The chain couples TRBV4-1 to TRBJ2-4; TRBD1 is a possible D gene (5 bases). V was cut by 4 bases and J by 0 bases, with 19 bases left in between. This CDR3 region has 18 residues. Germline V CDR1 and CDR2: MGHRA, YSYEKL. DNA of the CDR3: TGCGCCAGCAGCCCCCTCCTCACAGGTAGCCTAGCCAAAAACATTCAGTACTTC. This translates into CASSPLLTGSLAKNIQYF.

This clone was seen a handful of times. The chain joins TRBV2 to TRBJ2-7; 11 positions match TRBD2. CDR3 length: 15 residues. Germline CDR1 and CDR2: SNHLY and FYNNEI. V shed 7 bases, J shed 2 bases, and the junction held 7 bases outside the gene matches. CDR3 loop: CASNPSGGTAYEQYF. In DNA, the CDR3 is TGTGCCAGCAACCCTAGCGGGGGGACCGCCTACGAGCAGTACTTC.

V usage is TRBV5-1 and J usage is TRBJ2-1; no clear D gene. The CDR3 runs to 12 residues. Per germline, CDR1 SGHRS and CDR2 YFSETQ. Trimming took 1 base from V and 5 from J, leaving 4 bases between them. The CDR3 DNA reads TGCGCCAGCAGCTTGTGGGACAATGAGCAGTTCTTC. It is translated as CASSLWDNEQFF.

The chain uses TRBV9 and TRBJ1-2, with D perhaps matching TRBD1 (6 bases). This CDR3 is built from 14 residues. The V gene lost 0 bases and the J gene lost 5 bases, with 11 bases spanning the gap. Germline CDR1 and CDR2: SGDLS and YYNGEE. The CDR3 spells CASSVEGRGYGYTF. The CDR3 region has the DNA TGTGCCAGCAGCGTAGAAGGCAGGGGATATGGCTACACCTTC.

This clone turned up a few times. The chain joins TRBV2 to TRBJ2-1; D may be TRBD1 or TRBD2 (5 bases each). Deletions cut 4 bases from V and 7 bases from J, with 17 bases between. CDR1 is SNHLY and CDR2 is FYNNEI in the germline V gene. This CDR3 region has 15 residues. The CDR3 DNA follows: TGTGCCAGCAGTGGGGACCCGGGTCCGCGAAATGAGCAGTTCTTC. As protein: CASSGDPGPRNEQFF.

The chain has TRBV6-4 and TRBJ2-2; tentative D call: TRBD1 (6 bases). The V end lost 6 bases, the J end lost 5 bases, and 7 bases lay between the germline ends. Germline loops: CDR1 MRHNA, CDR2 SNTAGT. The CDR3 totals 12 residues. CDR3 sequence reads: CASRGATGELFF. DNA for the CDR3: TGTGCCAGCAGGGGGGCGACCGGGGAGCTGTTTTTT.

The chain links TRBV19 to TRBJ2-2; D unresolved. Between the trimmed V and J ends, which lost 3 bases and 0 bases, there was a span of 8 bases. CDR3 length equals 15 residues. Germline assignment: CDR1 LNHDA and CDR2 SQIVND (reference sequence). CDR3 in amino acids: CASSIQQTNTGELFF. The CDR3 DNA is TGTGCCAGTAGTATCCAACAGACGAACACCGGGGAGCTGTTTTTT.

The V gene is TRBV20-1, the J gene TRBJ2-7; tentatively, D is TRBD2 (6 bases). Germline CDR1 and CDR2: DFQATT and SNEGSKA (reference sequence). This CDR3 has 11 residues. The CDR3 sequence: CRGSSGDEQYF. The CDR3 region has the DNA TGCAGGGGGTCCTCGGGGGACGAGCAGTACTTC.

V is TRBV4-1 and J is TRBJ1-3; 7 bases fit TRBD1. Losses at the gene ends were 4 bases for V and 3 bases for J; bases not matched to a gene: 6. The CDR3 length is 15 residues. Germline assignment: CDR1 MGHRA and CDR2 YSYEKL. Written as DNA, the CDR3 is TGCGCCAGCAGCCCCCAGGGGGGGGTTGGAAACACCATATATTTT. This encodes CASSPQGGVGNTIYF.

V gene TRBV11-2 combines with J gene TRBJ1-4; D unclear. Looked up from germline, CDR1 is SGHAT and CDR2 is FQNNGV. V was shortened by 0 bases and J by 5 bases, with 10 bases between the two germline ends. The CDR3 contains 15 residues. The CDR3 sequence is CASSLDWVDNEKLFF. CDR3 nucleotide sequence: TGTGCCAGCAGCTTAGACTGGGTAGACAATGAAAAACTGTTTTTT.

The chain combines TRBV7-2 with TRBJ2-7; tentatively, D is TRBD1 (6 bases). The CDR3 has 15 amino acids. Between the trimmed V and J ends, which lost 3 bases and 0 bases, there was a span of 12 bases. CDR1 and CDR2 (germline): SGHTA, FQGNSA. CDR3 sequence (DNA): TGTGCCAGCAGCTTCGCATGGGACACCTCCTACGAGCAGTACTTC. Translated, it gives CASSFAWDTSYEQYF.

The rearrangement links TRBV7-8 to TRBJ2-7; 11 bases align to TRBD2. The CDR3 totals 17 residues. The junction had 6 bases not matched to a gene; V was cut back by 1 base and J by 1 base. CDR1 is SGHVS and CDR2 is FQNEAQ in the germline V gene. The CDR3: CASSLVRTSGSSYEQYF. Here the CDR3 DNA reads TGTGCCAGCAGCTTAGTTAGGACTAGCGGGTCGTCCTACGAGCAGTACTTC.

On this clone: Different DNA sequences within this sample yield the same CDR3. The chain employs TRBV5-1 and TRBJ2-3; 7 nucleotides agree with TRBD2. The CDR3 spans 16 residues. J gave up 0 bases and V 0 bases, and 4 bases lay outside the gene matches. Per the germline V gene, CDR1 is SGHRS and CDR2 is YFSETQ. CDR3 sequence (DNA): TGCGCCAGCAGCTTGGGTCTAGCGGTGAGCACAGATACGCAGTATTTT. Translating gives CASSLGLAVSTDTQYF.

The chain's CDR3 is CASSPPTGVMGETQYF. DNA of the CDR3: TGTGCCAGCTCACCACCGACAGGGGTGATGGGAGAGACCCAGTACTTC. The chain combines TRBV18 with TRBJ2-5, with 8 bases matching TRBD1. V trimming: 0 bases; J trimming: 4 bases; junction bases outside the gene matches: 7. CDR1 is KGHSH and CDR2 is LQKENI in the germline V gene. This CDR3 is 16 amino acids long. Variable domain in full (rest from reference TRBV18 and TRBJ2-5): NAGVMQNPRHLVRRRGQEARLRCSPMKGHSHVYWYRQLPEEGLKFMVYLQKENIIDESGMPKERFSAEFPKEGPSILRIQQVVRGDSAAYFCASSPPTGVMGETQYFGPGTRLLVL.

The rearrangement joins TRBV14 to TRBJ2-3, with 14 positions matching TRBD2. Per the germline V gene, CDR1 is SGHDN and CDR2 is FVKESK. With V trimmed by 1 base and J by 6 bases, 3 bases remained unmatched. The CDR3 totals 16 residues. CDR3 protein: CASSQGLAGGRDTQYF. In DNA, the CDR3 is TGTGCCAGCAGCCAAGGACTAGCGGGGGGGCGCGATACGCAGTATTTT.

The chain has TRBV10-2 and TRBJ2-4, with a possible D match to TRBD1 (6 bases). CDR3 length: 15 amino acids. Germline CDR1 reads WSHSY; CDR2 reads SAAADI. V was pared by 6 bases and J by 0 bases, with 12 bases between. CDR3 sequence: CASRAGDLAKNIQYF. The CDR3 nucleotides read TGCGCCAGCAGAGCAGGGGACCTAGCCAAAAACATTCAGTACTTC.

This chain joins TRBV5-5 and TRBJ2-3; D is possibly TRBD2 (5 bases). Germline V gene data show CDR1 as SGHKS and CDR2 as YYEKEE (reference sequence). The CDR3 extends over 16 amino acids. The V and J ends lost 6 bases and 0 bases respectively, with 17 bases between them. The CDR3 spells CASNAGVGFSTDTQYF. In DNA form, the CDR3 reads TGTGCCAGCAACGCCGGGGTGGGGTTTAGCACAGATACGCAGTATTTT.

Only a few counts were recorded for this clone. The chain employs TRBV7-2 and TRBJ1-5; TRBD1 matches at 10 bases. V lost 4 bases and J lost 3; bases outside the gene matches: 3. There are 15 residues in the CDR3. Germline values: CDR1 SGHTA, CDR2 FQGNSA. The CDR3 DNA sequence: TGTGCCAGCAGCTGGGGACAGGGGTTCAATCAGCCCCAGCATTTT. Residues: CASSWGQGFNQPQHF.

The CDR3 DNA reads TGTGCCAGCAGCGCAACGACCGGGGAGCTGTTTTTT. This codes for CASSATTGELFF. The chain is built from TRBV5-6 and TRBJ2-2; the D is unclear. There are 12 residues in the CDR3. Trimming shortened V by 4 bases and J by 5 bases, and 6 bases separated the two germline ends. The germline gives CDR1 SGHDT, CDR2 YYEEEE.

The CDR3 coding sequence is TGCGCCAGCAGCCAAGATTGGCGGGGGTACGAGCAGTACTTC. Translated, it gives CASSQDWRGYEQYF. V is TRBV4-1 and J is TRBJ2-5; the match to TRBD2 covers 7 bases. Gene TRBJ2-7 matches the end of the DNA better, so the J call may be wrong. The CDR3 runs to 14 residues. Per the germline V gene, CDR1 is MGHRA and CDR2 is YSYEKL.

This clone was observed a single time. V gene TRBV7-3 combines with J gene TRBJ2-5, with 9 positions matching TRBD2. CDR1 is SGHTA, CDR2 FQGTGA, per germline. With 1 base clipped from V and 5 bases from J, the junction kept 2 bases outside the gene matches. CDR3 length equals 14 residues. The CDR3: CASSLSGGAETQYF. CDR3 nucleotides: TGTGCCAGCAGCTTAAGCGGGGGGGCGGAGACCCAGTACTTC.

The V gene is TRBV2, the J gene TRBJ1-1, with D unclear. Germline-derived CDR1 and CDR2 are SNHLY and FYNNEI. The CDR3 has 13 residues. Trimming shortened V by 0 bases and J by 10 bases, and 12 bases separated the two germline ends. The CDR3 protein is CASSEAGVGRAFF. CDR3 in DNA: TGTGCCAGCAGTGAAGCTGGGGTGGGAAGAGCTTTCTTT.

There are many counts of this clone. The chain uses TRBV5-1 and TRBJ1-1; 9 nucleotides agree with TRBD1. The trim removed 3 bases at V and 5 bases at J, leaving 8 bases unmatched. The CDR3 spans 15 residues. Germline V gene sequence: CDR1 SGHRS, CDR2 YFSETQ. The CDR3: CASSYLRQGETEAFF. CDR3 sequence (DNA): TGCGCCAGCAGCTACCTTCGACAGGGGGAAACTGAAGCTTTCTTT.

The chain couples TRBV5-8 to TRBJ2-2; 8 bases match TRBD1. The CDR3 has 16 residues. Germline V gene data show CDR1 as SGHTS and CDR2 as YDEGEE. Losses at the gene ends were 6 bases for V and 1 base for J; bases not matched to a gene: 8. The CDR3 spells CASTLLRGQNTGELFF. CDR3 coding DNA: TGTGCCAGCACCCTCCTCAGGGGGCAGAACACCGGGGAGCTGTTTTTT.

A single count supports this clone. This chain links TRBV18 with TRBJ2-1; possibly TRBD2 for D (6 bases). This CDR3 is built from 13 residues. Trimming pared 5 bases from V and 4 bases from J, leaving 9 bases between. Germline assignment: CDR1 KGHSH and CDR2 LQKENI. In DNA form, the CDR3 reads TGTGCCAGCTCATCTAGCGAGTACAATGAGCAGTTCTTC. As protein: CASSSSEYNEQFF.

This clone was counted a single time. V and J are TRBV4-3 and TRBJ2-3, with TRBD2 identical over 8 bases. The trim removed 1 base at V and 6 bases at J, leaving 15 bases unmatched. This CDR3 spans 18 amino acids. Germline CDR1 and CDR2: LGHNA and YSLEER. The CDR3 DNA reads TGCGCCAGCAGCCAAGTGGCCCTTTCGGGGACTAGAGACGATACGCAGTATTTT. It codes for CASSQVALSGTRDDTQYF.

This chain joins TRBV5-3 and TRBJ1-1; D possibly corresponds to TRBD1 (6 bases). TRBV5-3 is an ORF for which the function is uncertain. The CDR3 is 18 amino acids. V lost 9 bases to trimming and J lost 1 base, with 28 bases between them. As DNA, the CDR3 is TGTGCCACGAACAGGGATAACCCCCAACAAACGTGGAACACTGAAGCTTTCTTT. Encoded protein: CATNRDNPQQTWNTEAFF.

This clone has only a few counts. V gene TRBV30 combines with J gene TRBJ1-5, with 7 nucleotides matching TRBD1. The CDR3 has 20 residues. V lost 2 bases, J lost 0 bases, and 19 bases stayed unmatched. The germline gives CDR1 GTSNPN, CDR2 SVGIG (reference sequence). The CDR3 DNA sequence: TGTGCCTGGAGTAAGGGCGATAGGCGGGACAGCCTTTATAGCAATCAGCCCCAGCATTTT. Translating gives CAWSKGDRRDSLYSNQPQHF. The whole variable domain, remainder taken from reference TRBV30 and TRBJ1-5, is SQTIHQWPATLVQPVGSPLSLECTVEGTSNPNLYWYRQAAGRGLQLLFYSVGIGQISSEVPQNLSASRPQDRQFILSSKKLLLSDSGFYLCAWSKGDRRDSLYSNQPQHFGDGTRLSIL.

As DNA, the CDR3 is TGCGCCAGCAGCCAAGAGCCAGCGGGAGCTGACGAGCAGTACTTC. The encoded protein is CASSQEPAGADEQYF. The chain combines TRBV4-3 with TRBJ2-7; 8 bases align to TRBD2. The V segment lost 0 bases and the J segment 5 bases; nucleotides outside the gene matches: 6. Germline CDR1 is LGHNA and CDR2 is YSLEER. This CDR3 is 15 amino acids long.

The chain uses TRBV5-1 and TRBJ2-5; tentative D call: TRBD1 (6 bases). In germline, CDR1 is SGHRS, CDR2 YFSETQ. CDR3 length: 15 amino acids. Trimming cost V 0 bases and J 2 bases, with 11 bases left between them. The CDR3, as DNA: TGCGCCAGCAGCTTGGCTTGGACAGCTCAAGAGACCCAGTACTTC. Amino acids: CASSLAWTAQETQYF. Combining the CDR3 with reference TRBV5-1 and TRBJ2-5 gives the whole variable domain KAGVTQTPRYLIKTRGQQVTLSCSPISGHRSVSWYQQTPGQGLQFLFEYFSETQRNKGNFPGRFSGRQFSNSRSEMNVSTLELGDSALYLCASSLAWTAQETQYFGPGTRLLVL.